This T cell receptor (beta chain) comes out of a study of identical twins. This clonotype has only a few counts. This CDR3 has 10 amino acids. The V gene lost 8 bases and the J gene lost 10 bases, with 11 bases spanning the gap. Unique molecular identifiers were present on the cDNA, and a universal primer site came from template switching. TCRdb re-derived calls from the 5' RACE reads in MiXCR, one entry per CDR3 protein. The sample consists of 400,000 to 600,000 distinct CDR3 sequences, about 20% of them appearing once. In addition, the sample was reused for a study of yellow fever vaccine responses in identical twins.

The clonotype was recovered from a woman aged 18-29 years in good health. This chain joins TRBV12-3 or TRBV12-4 and TRBJ2-5; D remains unclear. Sample: CD4+ T cells sorted from blood. The CDR3 loop is CASGVLNQYF. Here the CDR3 DNA reads TGTGCCAGCGGGGTTCTCAACCAGTACTTC.